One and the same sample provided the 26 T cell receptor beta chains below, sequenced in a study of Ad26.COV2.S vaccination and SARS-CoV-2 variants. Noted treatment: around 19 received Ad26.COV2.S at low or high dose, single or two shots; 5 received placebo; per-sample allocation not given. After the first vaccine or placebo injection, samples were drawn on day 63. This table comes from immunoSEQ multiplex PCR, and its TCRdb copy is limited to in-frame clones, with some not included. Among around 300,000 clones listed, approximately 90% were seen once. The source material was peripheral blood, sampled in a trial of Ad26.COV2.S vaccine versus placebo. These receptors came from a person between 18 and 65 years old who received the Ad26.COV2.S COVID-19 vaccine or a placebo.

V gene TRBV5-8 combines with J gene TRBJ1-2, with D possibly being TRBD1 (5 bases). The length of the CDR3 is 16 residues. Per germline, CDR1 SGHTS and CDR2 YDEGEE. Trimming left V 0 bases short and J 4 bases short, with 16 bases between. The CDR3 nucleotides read TGTGCCAGCAGCTTGGGCAGAAGGAGACAGTTCTATGGCTACACCTTC. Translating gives CASSLGRRRQFYGYTF.

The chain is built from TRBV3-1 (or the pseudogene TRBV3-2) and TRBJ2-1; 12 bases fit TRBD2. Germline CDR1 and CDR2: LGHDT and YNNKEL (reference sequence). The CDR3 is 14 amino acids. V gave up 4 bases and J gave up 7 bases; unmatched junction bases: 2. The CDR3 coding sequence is TGTGCCAGCAGCCTGACTAGCGGGAGTAATGAGCAGTTCTTC. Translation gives CASSLTSGSNEQFF.

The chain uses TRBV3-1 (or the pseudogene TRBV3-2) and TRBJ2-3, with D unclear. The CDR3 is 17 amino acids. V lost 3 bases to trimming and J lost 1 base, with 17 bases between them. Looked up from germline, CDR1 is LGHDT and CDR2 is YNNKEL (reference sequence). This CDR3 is CASSHVLTVRGTDTQYF. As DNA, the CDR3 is TGTGCCAGCAGCCATGTCCTTACGGTTCGTGGCACAGATACGCAGTATTTT.

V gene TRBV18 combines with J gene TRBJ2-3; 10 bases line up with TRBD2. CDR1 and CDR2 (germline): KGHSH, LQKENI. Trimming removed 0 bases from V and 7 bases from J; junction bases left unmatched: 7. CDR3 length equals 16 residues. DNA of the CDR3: TGTGCCAGCTCACCACCGCCTAGCGGGAGTCGGTATACGCAGTATTTT. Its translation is CASSPPPSGSRYTQYF.

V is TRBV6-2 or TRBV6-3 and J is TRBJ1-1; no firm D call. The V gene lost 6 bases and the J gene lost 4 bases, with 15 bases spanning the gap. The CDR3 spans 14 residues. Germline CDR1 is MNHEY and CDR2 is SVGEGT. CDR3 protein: CASSFQRGGTEAFF. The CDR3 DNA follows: TGTGCCAGCAGCTTTCAGCGGGGTGGCACTGAAGCTTTCTTT.

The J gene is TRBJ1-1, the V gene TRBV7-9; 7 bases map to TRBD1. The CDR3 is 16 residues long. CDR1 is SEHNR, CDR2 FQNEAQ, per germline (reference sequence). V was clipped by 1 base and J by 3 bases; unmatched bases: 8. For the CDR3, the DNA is TGTGCCAGCAGCTTAGTTGGAGGGGGCGAGGACACTGAAGCTTTCTTT. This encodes CASSLVGGGEDTEAFF.

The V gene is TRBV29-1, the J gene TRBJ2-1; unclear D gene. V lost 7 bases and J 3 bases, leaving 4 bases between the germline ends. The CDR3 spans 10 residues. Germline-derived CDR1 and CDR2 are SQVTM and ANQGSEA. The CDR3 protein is CSGDYNEQFF. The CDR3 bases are TGCAGCGGGGACTACAATGAGCAGTTCTTC.

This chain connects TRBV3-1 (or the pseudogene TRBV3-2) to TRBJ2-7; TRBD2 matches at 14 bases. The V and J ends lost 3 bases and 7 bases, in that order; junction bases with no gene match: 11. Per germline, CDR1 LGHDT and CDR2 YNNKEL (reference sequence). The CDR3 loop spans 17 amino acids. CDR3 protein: CASSHSRLAGGPGEQYF. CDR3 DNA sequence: TGTGCCAGCAGCCACTCCCGACTAGCGGGAGGGCCTGGGGAGCAGTACTTC.

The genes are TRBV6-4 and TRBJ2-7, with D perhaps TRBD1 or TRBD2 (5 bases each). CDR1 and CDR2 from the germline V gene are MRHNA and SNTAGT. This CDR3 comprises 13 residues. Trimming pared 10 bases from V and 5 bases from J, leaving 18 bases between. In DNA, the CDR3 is TGTGCCACCTCCCGAGGGACCGGAAACGAGCAGTACTTC. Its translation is CATSRGTGNEQYF.

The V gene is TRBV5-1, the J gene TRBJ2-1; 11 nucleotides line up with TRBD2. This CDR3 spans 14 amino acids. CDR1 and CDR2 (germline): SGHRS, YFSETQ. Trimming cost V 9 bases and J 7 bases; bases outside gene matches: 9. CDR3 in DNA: TGCGCCACCTCAACTAGCGGGAGTTCTAATGAGCAGTTCTTC. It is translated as CATSTSGSSNEQFF. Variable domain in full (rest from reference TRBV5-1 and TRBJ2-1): KAGVTQTPRYLIKTRGQQVTLSCSPISGHRSVSWYQQTPGQGLQFLFEYFSETQRNKGNFPGRFSGRQFSNSRSEMNVSTLELGDSALYLCATSTSGSSNEQFFGPGTRLTVL.

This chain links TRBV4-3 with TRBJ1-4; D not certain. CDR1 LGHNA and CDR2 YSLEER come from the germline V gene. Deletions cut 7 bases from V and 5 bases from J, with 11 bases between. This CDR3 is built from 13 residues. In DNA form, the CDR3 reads TGCGCCAGCACGTTTGAGTTGAATGAAAAACTGTTTTTT. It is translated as CASTFELNEKLFF.

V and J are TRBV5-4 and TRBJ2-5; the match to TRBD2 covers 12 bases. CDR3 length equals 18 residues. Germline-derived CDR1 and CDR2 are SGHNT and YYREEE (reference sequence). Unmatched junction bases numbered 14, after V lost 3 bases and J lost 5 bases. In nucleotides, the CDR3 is TGTGCCAGCAGCTCAACGCCGACTAGCGGGAGACGAGGGGAGACCCAGTACTTC. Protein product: CASSSTPTSGRRGETQYF.

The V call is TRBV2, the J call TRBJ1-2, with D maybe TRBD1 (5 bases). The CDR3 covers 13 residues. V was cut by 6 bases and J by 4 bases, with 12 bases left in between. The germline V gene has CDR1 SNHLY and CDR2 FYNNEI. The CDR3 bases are TGTGCCAGCAGCACCGGGGGTGTCTATGGCTACACCTTC. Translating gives CASSTGGVYGYTF.

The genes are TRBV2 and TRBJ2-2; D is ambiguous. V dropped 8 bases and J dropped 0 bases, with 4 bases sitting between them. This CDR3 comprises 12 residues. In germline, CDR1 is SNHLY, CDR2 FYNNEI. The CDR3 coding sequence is TGTGCCAGCTCTGCGAACACCGGGGAGCTGTTTTTT. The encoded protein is CASSANTGELFF.

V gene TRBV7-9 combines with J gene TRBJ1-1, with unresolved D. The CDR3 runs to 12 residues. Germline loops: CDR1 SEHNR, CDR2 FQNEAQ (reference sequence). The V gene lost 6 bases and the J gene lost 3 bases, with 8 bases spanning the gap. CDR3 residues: CASRNEYTEAFF. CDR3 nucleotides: TGTGCCAGCAGAAACGAGTACACTGAAGCTTTCTTT.

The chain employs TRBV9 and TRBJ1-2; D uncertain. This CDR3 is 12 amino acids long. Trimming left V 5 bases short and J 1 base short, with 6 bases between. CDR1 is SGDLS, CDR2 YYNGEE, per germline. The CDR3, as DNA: TGTGCCAGCAGGGGGAGTAACTATGGCTACACCTTC. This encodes CASRGSNYGYTF.

The CDR3 nucleotides read TGCGCCAGCAGCTTGGGACAGTACACAGATACGCAGTATTTT. Protein product: CASSLGQYTDTQYF. The chain employs TRBV5-1 and TRBJ2-3, with D possibly TRBD1 on 5 matching bases. Germline V gene lookup returns CDR1 SGHRS and CDR2 YFSETQ. The CDR3 extends over 14 amino acids. V shed 0 bases and J shed 2 bases, with 7 bases lying between them.

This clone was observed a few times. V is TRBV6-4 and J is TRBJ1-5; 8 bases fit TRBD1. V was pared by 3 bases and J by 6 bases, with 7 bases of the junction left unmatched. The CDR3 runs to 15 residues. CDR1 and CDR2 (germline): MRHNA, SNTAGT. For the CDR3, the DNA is TGTGCCAGCAGTGAATCGACAGGGGAGGGTCAGCCCCAGCATTTT. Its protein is CASSESTGEGQPQHF.

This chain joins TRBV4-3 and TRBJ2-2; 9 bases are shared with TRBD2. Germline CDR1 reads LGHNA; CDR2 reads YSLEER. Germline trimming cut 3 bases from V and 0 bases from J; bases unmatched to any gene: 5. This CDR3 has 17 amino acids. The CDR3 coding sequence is TGCGCCAGCAGCCATAGCGGACTAGCGCCGAACACCGGGGAGCTGTTTTTT. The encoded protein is CASSHSGLAPNTGELFF.

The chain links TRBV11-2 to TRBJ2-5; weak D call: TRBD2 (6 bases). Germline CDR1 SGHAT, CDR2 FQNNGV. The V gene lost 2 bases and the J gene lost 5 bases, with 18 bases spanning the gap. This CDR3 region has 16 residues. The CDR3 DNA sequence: TGTGCCAGCAGCTTAATTGGGGGAGGTCCTTGGGAGACCCAGTACTTC. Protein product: CASSLIGGGPWETQYF.

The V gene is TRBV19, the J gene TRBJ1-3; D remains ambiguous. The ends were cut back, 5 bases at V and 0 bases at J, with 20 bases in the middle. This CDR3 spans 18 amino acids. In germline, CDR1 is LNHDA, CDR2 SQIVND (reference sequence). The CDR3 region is CASSPPCEVCFSGNTIYF. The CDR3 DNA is TGTGCCAGTAGTCCTCCCTGTGAGGTCTGCTTCTCTGGAAACACCATATATTTT.

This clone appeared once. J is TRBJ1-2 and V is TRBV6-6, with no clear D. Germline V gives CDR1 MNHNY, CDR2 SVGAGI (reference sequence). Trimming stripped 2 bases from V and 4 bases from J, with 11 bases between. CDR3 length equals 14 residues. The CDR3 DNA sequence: TGTGCCAGCAGTTACACAGCTGAGGCCTATGGCTACACCTTC. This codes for CASSYTAEAYGYTF.

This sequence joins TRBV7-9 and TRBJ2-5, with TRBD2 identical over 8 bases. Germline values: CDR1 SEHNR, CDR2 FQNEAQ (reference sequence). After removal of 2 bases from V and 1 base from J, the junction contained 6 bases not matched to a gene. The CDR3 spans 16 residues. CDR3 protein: CASSLLRGGPQETQYF. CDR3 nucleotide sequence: TGTGCCAGCAGCTTACTTCGGGGGGGCCCCCAAGAGACCCAGTACTTC.

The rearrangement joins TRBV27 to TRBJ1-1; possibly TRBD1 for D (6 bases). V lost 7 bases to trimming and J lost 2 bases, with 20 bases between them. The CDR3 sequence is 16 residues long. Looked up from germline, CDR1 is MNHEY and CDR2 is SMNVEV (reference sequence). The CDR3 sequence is CASTQTPGHTNTEAFF. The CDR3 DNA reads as TGTGCCAGCACCCAGACCCCGGGACACACCAACACTGAAGCTTTCTTT.

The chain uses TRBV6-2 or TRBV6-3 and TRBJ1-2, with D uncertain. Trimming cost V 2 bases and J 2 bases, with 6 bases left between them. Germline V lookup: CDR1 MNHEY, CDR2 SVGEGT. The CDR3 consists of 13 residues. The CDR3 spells CASSYEQNYGYTF. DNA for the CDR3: TGTGCCAGCAGTTACGAACAGAACTATGGCTACACCTTC.

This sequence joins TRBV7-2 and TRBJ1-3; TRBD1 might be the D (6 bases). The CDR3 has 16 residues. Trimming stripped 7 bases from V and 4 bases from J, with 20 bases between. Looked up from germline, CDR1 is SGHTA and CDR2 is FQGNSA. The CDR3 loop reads CASTHSGGAYGNTIYF. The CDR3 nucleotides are TGTGCCAGCACCCATTCCGGGGGGGCTTACGGAAACACCATATATTTT.